These T cell receptor beta chains were read from a single sample in a study of shared clonotypes between healthy human individuals. Generated by immunoSEQ multiplex PCR, the TCRdb table keeps only in-frame clones and is missing some. The data show 750,000 to 1,000,000 clones, more than 85% seen once. The sample comprised naive CD8+ T cells sorted from blood. These receptors were collected from a man aged 25 to 40 in good health. CDR3s include the opening cysteine and the closing phenylalanine or tryptophan. The order of the fields is V gene, clone size, D gene, J gene, CDR3 protein, CDR3 DNA. D genes are given only for firm matches. Part of the rows lack a size; the others show once, few, many or a class for expanded clones.

TRBV27,NA,NA,TRBJ1-1,CASSVLDRNGEAFF,TGTGCCAGCAGTGTCCTGGACAGAAATGGGGAAGCTTTCTTT
TRBV7-6,NA,TRBD2,TRBJ2-5,CASSFSGRAGETQYF,TGTGCCAGCAGCTTCAGCGGGAGGGCCGGAGAGACCCAGTACTTC
TRBV14,NA,NA,TRBJ2-3,CASSQGPRTDTQYF,TGTGCCAGCAGCCAAGGCCCCCGCACGGATACGCAGTATTTT
TRBV10-3,NA,NA,TRBJ2-1,CAISDRSARGNEQFF,TGTGCCATCAGTGATCGGTCCGCCCGGGGCAATGAGCAGTTCTTC
TRBV5-6,NA,NA,TRBJ2-1,CASSPQVTYNEQFF,TGTGCCAGCAGCCCCCAGGTAACCTACAATGAGCAGTTCTTC
TRBV10-1,NA,NA,TRBJ2-3,CASSDRSGSTDTQYF,TGCGCCAGCAGTGATCGTAGCGGTAGCACAGATACGCAGTATTTT
TRBV6-6,NA,TRBD1,TRBJ2-1,CASSPRQGGGNEQFF,TGTGCCAGCAGTCCCCGACAGGGGGGTGGGAATGAGCAGTTCTTC
TRBV6-1,NA,NA,TRBJ1-3,CASSEALLNTIYF,TGTGCCAGCAGTGAAGCGCTTTTAAACACCATATATTTT
TRBV7-6,NA,TRBD2,TRBJ2-7,CASSELAGVNYEQYF,TGTGCCAGCAGCGAACTAGCGGGAGTGAACTACGAGCAGTACTTC
TRBV29-1,NA,NA,TRBJ1-4,CSVEDPQGLEKLFF,TGCAGCGTTGAGGACCCGCAGGGACTCGAAAAACTGTTTTTT
TRBV14,NA,TRBD1,TRBJ1-2,CASSQVWGQGADGYTF,TGTGCCAGCAGCCAAGTATGGGGACAGGGGGCAGATGGCTACACCTTC
TRBV27,NA,TRBD1,TRBJ2-7,CASSVGQGPYEQYF,TGTGCCAGCAGTGTTGGACAGGGACCCTACGAGCAGTACTTC
TRBV29-1,NA,NA,TRBJ2-2,CSVGLDYTGELFF,TGCAGCGTGGGACTCGACTACACCGGGGAGCTGTTTTTT
TRBV12-5,NA,TRBD2,TRBJ2-1,CASGKTGLASNEQFF,TGTGCTAGTGGGAAAACCGGACTAGCAAGCAATGAGCAGTTCTTC
TRBV5-6,NA,NA,TRBJ2-2,CASSLEDKSGELFF,TGTGCCAGCAGCTTGGAGGACAAATCCGGGGAGCTGTTTTTT
TRBV7-9,NA,NA,TRBJ1-2,CASSAPPYGYTF,TGTGCCAGCAGCGCACCCCCCTATGGCTACACCTTC
TRBV27,NA,NA,TRBJ2-7,CASSLTGTYEQYF,TGTGCCAGCAGTTTGACGGGAACCTACGAGCAGTACTTC
TRBV5-1,once,NA,TRBJ2-3,CASSYLGQSDTQYF,TGCGCCAGCAGTTATCTTGGACAGTCGGATACGCAGTATTTT
TRBV4-3,NA,TRBD1,TRBJ2-2,CASSQEGTTGLNGELFF,TGCGCCAGCAGCCAAGAGGGGACGACAGGGCTCAACGGGGAGCTGTTTTTT
TRBV6-1,NA,TRBD2,TRBJ2-1,CASTTSGSYYNEQFF,TGTGCCAGCACCACTAGCGGGAGTTACTACAATGAGCAGTTCTTC
TRBV11-2,NA,NA,TRBJ2-7,CASSLATQSDNYEQYF,TGTGCCAGCAGCTTAGCAACTCAGTCCGATAACTACGAGCAGTACTTC
TRBV13,NA,NA,TRBJ2-1,CASSSLSSYNEQFF,TGTGCCAGCAGCTCCCTTAGCTCCTACAATGAGCAGTTCTTC
TRBV5-6,NA,TRBD2,TRBJ2-1,CASSQGTSGYNEQFF,TGTGCCAGCAGCCAGGGGACTAGCGGGTACAATGAGCAGTTCTTC
TRBV27,NA,TRBD2,TRBJ2-3,CASSLEGGRTDTQYF,TGTGCCAGCAGTTTAGAAGGCGGGAGAACAGATACGCAGTATTTT
TRBV28,NA,NA,TRBJ1-5,CASSLWAGRMPYSNQPQHF,TGTGCCAGCAGTTTATGGGCAGGCCGTATGCCTTATAGCAATCAGCCCCAGCATTTT
TRBV5-1,NA,TRBD2,TRBJ2-1,CASRTLLTSPWNEQFF,TGCGCCAGCAGAACCCTTCTGACTAGCCCCTGGAATGAGCAGTTCTTC
TRBV5-4,NA,NA,TRBJ1-5,CASSLVGGGQPQHF,TGTGCCAGCAGCTTGGTTGGGGGCGGTCAGCCCCAGCATTTT
TRBV29-1,few,NA,TRBJ2-1,CSVVPTENNEQFF,TGCAGCGTTGTCCCGACGGAGAACAATGAGCAGTTCTTC
TRBV9,NA,NA,TRBJ1-2,CASSFQGDYGYTF,TGTGCCAGCAGCTTTCAGGGTGACTATGGCTACACCTTC
TRBV27,many,NA,TRBJ2-5,CASSLLGGSETQYF,TGTGCCAGCAGTTTATTGGGGGGCTCGGAGACCCAGTACTTC
TRBV7-9,NA,NA,TRBJ1-2,CASSPNMWDANYGYTF,TGTGCCAGCAGCCCTAATATGTGGGACGCTAACTATGGCTACACCTTC
TRBV28,NA,TRBD1,TRBJ1-5,CASSSRTGHQPQHF,TGTGCCAGCAGTTCCAGGACAGGGCATCAGCCCCAGCATTTT
TRBV27,NA,NA,TRBJ2-2,CASSDLGANTGELFF,TGTGCCAGCAGTGACCTGGGGGCGAACACCGGGGAGCTGTTTTTT
TRBV5-1,NA,NA,TRBJ1-4,CASSLGDLVNEKLFF,TGCGCCAGCAGCCTCGGGGACCTCGTTAATGAAAAACTGTTTTTT
TRBV2,NA,NA,TRBJ2-3,CASSAGFSKGTDTQYF,TGTGCCAGCAGTGCGGGGTTCTCTAAAGGGACAGATACGCAGTATTTT
TRBV4-1,NA,TRBD2,TRBJ2-7,CASSLGLAGLSSYEQYF,TGCGCCAGCAGCCTGGGACTAGCGGGGTTAAGCTCCTACGAGCAGTACTTC
TRBV4-3,NA,NA,TRBJ2-7,CASSQDRSRSGLSYEQYF,TGCGCCAGCAGCCAAGATCGTAGTAGGTCAGGGCTATCCTACGAGCAGTACTTC
TRBV7-9,NA,NA,TRBJ1-2,CASSLSRDGGIYGYTF,TGTGCCAGCAGCTTATCACGCGACGGGGGGATTTATGGCTACACCTTC
TRBV5-1,NA,NA,TRBJ2-6,CASSLDRTQVSGANVLTF,TGCGCCAGCAGCTTAGACAGGACCCAAGTCTCTGGGGCCAACGTCCTGACTTTC
TRBV14,NA,TRBD2,TRBJ2-1,CASSQAHGLAGLLQFF,TGTGCCAGCAGCCAAGCTCATGGACTAGCGGGACTACTCCAGTTCTTC
TRBV11-3,NA,NA,TRBJ2-1,CASSLGLGGEQFF,TGTGCCAGCAGCTTAGGACTAGGGGGGGAGCAGTTCTTC
TRBV29-1,NA,TRBD2,TRBJ2-1,CSVLGLATFSYNEQFF,TGCAGCGTTCTGGGACTAGCGACTTTCTCCTACAATGAGCAGTTCTTC
TRBV9,NA,NA,TRBJ2-3,CASSVRPLGADTQYF,TGTGCCAGCAGCGTAAGGCCCCTGGGGGCAGATACGCAGTATTTT
TRBV19,NA,TRBD1,TRBJ2-2,CASGLGQGALAGELFF,TGTGCCAGCGGGCTCGGACAGGGGGCGCTCGCCGGGGAGCTGTTTTTT